This TCR beta chain was sequenced for a study of cytomegalovirus exposure and HLA in healthy donors. Points from the study as a whole: Prior analysis indicated that the majority of TCR beta V segments exhibited productivity approximately 87% or approximately 30% of the time. Reportedly, cytomegalovirus status was diagnosed with high sensitivity and specificity.

The PCR contained 60 Vbeta and 13 Jbeta primers. In the authors' workflow: A later analysis tallied about 80 million unique TCR beta chains, 9.5 million to 14 million of them shared. This table comes from immunoSEQ multiplex PCR, and its TCRdb copy is limited to in-frame clones, with some not included. V, J and clone size are those of that table, while D and trimming were read from the DNA. The sample consists of fewer than 200,000 clones, 84% of them appearing once. As for this clone: Its antigen is not identified.

Input material: PBMCs. The TCR sequence derives from a man younger than 40 in good health and CMV-seronegative.

The CDR3 region is CASSLADRDYEQYF. The DNA of the CDR3 is TGTGCCAGCAGCTTGGCTGACAGAGACTACGAGCAGTACTTC. This rearrangement joins TRBV5-5 to TRBJ2-7; D possibly corresponds to TRBD1 (5 bases). The CDR3 runs 14 residues. Between the trimmed V and J ends, which lost 0 bases and 3 bases, there was a span of 10 bases. From germline, CDR1 is SGHKS and CDR2 YYEKEE (reference sequence).